This T cell receptor (beta chain) was recorded in a study of shared clonotypes between healthy human individuals (dated by TCRdb to 2018 to 2020). Study-level background: The cohort comprised two women and a few men aged 18 to 49 years. For each donor, three plates each were used for CD4 naive and CD4 memory, two plates were used for CD8 naive, and one plate was used for CD8 memory. Blood TCR repertoires of a handful of healthy adults were deeply sequenced to estimate repertoire size and the extent of clonotype sharing between individuals. Libraries were prepared and TCR repertoires were sequenced by different laboratories using diverse techniques, in order to increase sequencing depth and limit assay-specific biases. Per donor, leukapheresis produced somewhere between about 0.85 and 9.5 billion PBMCs.

Healthy HIV-negative adults with no recently reported acute infections or vaccinations were included as donors. Every donor was a Caucasian adult residing in Nashville, Tennessee, USA. CD4+ T cells were enriched through magnetic negative selection, after which naive cells were positively selected on CD45RA and the remaining negative fraction served as the memory subset. After blood collection by leukapheresis, PBMCs were isolated using Ficoll-Histopaque density gradient centrifugation and then cryopreserved in the vapor phase of liquid nitrogen. Analytical flow cytometry was used to check the purity and quantity of every magnetically sorted T cell population. Each sorted fraction had its genomic DNA isolated and then quantified by UV absorbance on a Nanodrop 2000c. General conclusions and limits of the study: Sampling was restricted to blood, and TCR repertoires in tissues likely differ from the TCR repertoires found in blood. Pairwise subsampling led to the expectation that sequencing depth would affect the degree of clonotype sharing among donors. The small number of donors limited the genetic and exposure-history diversity represented. Compared with non-shared clonotypes, clonotypes shared by all four sorted-subset donors had higher generation probabilities. Rarefaction of sorted-subset datasets indicated incomplete sequencing despite the large sequencing depth. Naive subsets generally had larger estimated clonotype richness than memory subsets did. About 5% of naive CD4, more than 3% of naive CD8, about 2.1% of memory CD4, and about 0.4% of memory CD8 clonotypes were shared across a few donors.

Taken from cysteine to phenylalanine, the CDR3 has 13 residues. Only CDR3 DNA remains: 39 bases, in frame from the first base. CDR1 and CDR2, per the germline V gene (reference sequence), are SSHAT and FNYEAQ. Using the deep immunoSEQ assay, multiplex PCR amplified TCR CDR3 regions from genomic DNA. Genomic DNA extracted from each cell subset was distributed evenly over all wells of several immunoSEQ 96-well plates, and each plate served as one replicate. For sorted subsets, each replicate PCR was loaded with about 200 ng genomic DNA, equivalent to roughly 30,000 T cell genomes. The purified libraries were quantified using a Qubit 3.0 fluorometer, sized with a Bioanalyzer 2100, and then quantified again using the KAPA Library Quantification kit. Each immunoSEQ 96-well plate was sequenced on its own single-read 150-cycle Illumina NextSeq 550 flow cell. Turning to the authors' computational methods: Because the immunoSEQ output included only junctional sequences and no quality scores, the filtering could not be the same as the filtering used for full-length reads. Sequences were annotated with PyIR, a Python wrapper for IgBLAST v1.9, and V/J genes and CDR3 were assigned using IMGT germline references. Any read was removed if the V/J assignment was weak (E-value above 1e-6), the CDR3 was missing, or the read contained stop codons, out-of-frame junctions, or ambiguous translated residues. V3J clonotypes were defined as sequences sharing the same inferred V gene, J gene, and CDR3 amino acid sequence. Percentage overlap between repertoires was computed as shared unique clonotypes divided by the size of the smaller repertoire. Repertoire richness was assessed with RTK rarefaction, the Chao1 estimator, and Recon v2.1 estimates of unobserved clonotypes. Generation probabilities were computed with OLGA for all TCRbeta clonotypes obtained by the gDNA method from a handful of donors. TCRdb re-hosts the immuneACCESS table, in-frame sequences only. Its copies lack some clones; in the studies checked, an unresolved V gene accounts for under half of them, and the cause for the rest is not known. The DNA was the basis for D and trimming; V, J and clone size are from that table. The sample includes hundreds of thousands of clones, with around 74% observed a single time. The ten largest clones represent 1.5% to 2% of the sample.

The sample holds a few counts of this clone. There is no known antigen for this receptor. A far larger clone lies a single base away; this is likely a read error. The receptor was isolated from a woman aged 30 to 39 in good health. Sequencing was performed on memory CD4+ T cells sorted from blood. Read against the paper, the sample's cell subset or site label means: CD45RA-negative fraction. This receptor chain uses TRBV7-7 and TRBJ2-3, with TRBD1 identical over 8 junction bases. The CDR3 protein sequence reads: CTSSLGQGDTQYF. The base sequence is TGTACCAGCAGCTTAGGACAGGGTGATACGCAGTATTTT.